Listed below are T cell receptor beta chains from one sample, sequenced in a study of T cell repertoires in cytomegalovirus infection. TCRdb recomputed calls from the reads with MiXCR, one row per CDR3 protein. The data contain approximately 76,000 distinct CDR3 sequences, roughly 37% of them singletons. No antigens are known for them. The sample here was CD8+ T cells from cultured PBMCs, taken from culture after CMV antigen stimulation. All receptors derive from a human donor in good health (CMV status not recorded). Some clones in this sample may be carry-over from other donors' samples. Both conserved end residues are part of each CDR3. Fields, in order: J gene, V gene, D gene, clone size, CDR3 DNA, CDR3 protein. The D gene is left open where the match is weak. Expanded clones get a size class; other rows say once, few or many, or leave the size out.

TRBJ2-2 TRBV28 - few TGTGCCAGCAGTTTAGGGACCCTAACCGGGGAGCTGTTTTTT CASSLGTLTGELFF
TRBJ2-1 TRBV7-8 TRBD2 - TGTGCCAGCAGCTTAGTAGCGGGGGATTACAATGAGCAGTTCTTC CASSLVAGDYNEQFF
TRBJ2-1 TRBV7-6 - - TGTGCCAGCCGCGATGCTGCCGGAAGCTCCTACAATGAGCAGTTCTTC CASRDAAGSSYNEQFF
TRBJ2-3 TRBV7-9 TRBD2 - TGTGCCAGCAGCTTAGTGGCGGGGGGCCTGGGGGCGCAGTATTTT CASSLVAGGLGAQYF
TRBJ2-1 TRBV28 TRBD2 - TGTGCCAGCAGTTTGGAGCGGGGACCCTACAATGAGCAGTTCTTC CASSLERGPYNEQFF
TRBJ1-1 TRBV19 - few TGTGCCAGTAGTATGACCCGAAGACCAAACACTGAAGCTTTCTTT CASSMTRRPNTEAFF
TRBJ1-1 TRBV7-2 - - TGTGCCAGCAGCTTGGGGGAGTACAGTGGCGCTGAAGCTTTCTTT CASSLGEYSGAEAFF
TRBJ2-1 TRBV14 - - TGTGCCAGCAGCCAAGGGGGGGCCATGGATGAGCAGTTCTTC CASSQGGAMDEQFF
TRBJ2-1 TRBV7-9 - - TGTGCCAGCAGCGAGTACGGCGATGAGCAGTTCTTC CASSEYGDEQFF
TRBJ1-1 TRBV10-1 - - TGCGCCAGCAGCGAATCGTGCGGGGGCCTGTACATGAACACTGAAGCTTTCTTT CASSESCGGLYMNTEAFF
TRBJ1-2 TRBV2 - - TGTGCCAGCACTGTTACAGGGAACTATGGCTACACCTTC CASTVTGNYGYTF
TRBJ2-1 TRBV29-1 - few TGCAGCGTCGACGGGACGGACTACAATGAGCAGTTCTTC CSVDGTDYNEQFF
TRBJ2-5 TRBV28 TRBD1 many TGTGCCAGCAGTTTGGGACAGTCTAAGGTGGAGACCCAGTACTTC CASSLGQSKVETQYF
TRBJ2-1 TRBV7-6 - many TGTGCCAGCAGCTTAAATACTGAGCAGTTCTTC CASSLNTEQFF
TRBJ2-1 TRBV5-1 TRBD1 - TGCGCCAGCAGCTTATACCAGGGGGCTAGGGACAATGAGCAGTTCTTC CASSLYQGARDNEQFF
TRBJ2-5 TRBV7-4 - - TGTGCCAGCAGCCCGGGGGGCCAGGAGACCCAGTACTTC CASSPGGQETQYF
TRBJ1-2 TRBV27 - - TGTGCCAGCAGTTTTGGGCCCAAAAACTATGGCTACACCTTC CASSFGPKNYGYTF
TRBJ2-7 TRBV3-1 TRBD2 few TGTGCCAGCAGCCCCGGGAGCGGGGGACCCTACGAGCAGTACTTC CASSPGSGGPYEQYF
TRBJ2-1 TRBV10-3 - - TGTGCCATCAGTGAGTCTAGGAATGAGCAGTTCTTC CAISESRNEQFF
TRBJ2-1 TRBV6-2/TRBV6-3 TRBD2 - TGTGCCAGCAGCATCACAGGCGGGGGGCCCTACAATGAGCAGTTCTTC CASSITGGGPYNEQFF
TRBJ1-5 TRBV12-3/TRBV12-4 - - TGTGCCAGCAGTTTAGACGGGGGCGGCAATCAGCCCCAGCATTTT CASSLDGGGNQPQHF
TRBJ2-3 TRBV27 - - TGTGCCAGCAGCCTCGGAGGGATGGGGACGCAGTATTTT CASSLGGMGTQYF
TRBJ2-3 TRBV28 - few TGTGCCAGCAGCCTTGCGGGGTTCTCAGATACGCAGTATTTT CASSLAGFSDTQYF
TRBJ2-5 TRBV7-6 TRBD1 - TGTGCCAGCAGCCGCCGAGGAGACAGGGGGTACCAAGAGACCCAGTACTTC CASSRRGDRGYQETQYF
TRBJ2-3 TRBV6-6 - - TGTGCCAGCAGTTACGGGGTTACAGATACGCAGTATTTT CASSYGVTDTQYF
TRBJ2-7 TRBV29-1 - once TGCAGCGTTGAAACGGGGGAGACCTACGAGCAGTACTTC CSVETGETYEQYF
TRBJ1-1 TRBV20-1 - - TGCAGTGCTAGCGCCCCCCCAGGGGAGACTGAAGCTTTCTTT CSASAPPGETEAFF
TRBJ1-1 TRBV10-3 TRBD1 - TGTGCCATCAGTGAGGAGGACAGGGGTCCTATGAACACTGAAGCTTTCTTT CAISEEDRGPMNTEAFF